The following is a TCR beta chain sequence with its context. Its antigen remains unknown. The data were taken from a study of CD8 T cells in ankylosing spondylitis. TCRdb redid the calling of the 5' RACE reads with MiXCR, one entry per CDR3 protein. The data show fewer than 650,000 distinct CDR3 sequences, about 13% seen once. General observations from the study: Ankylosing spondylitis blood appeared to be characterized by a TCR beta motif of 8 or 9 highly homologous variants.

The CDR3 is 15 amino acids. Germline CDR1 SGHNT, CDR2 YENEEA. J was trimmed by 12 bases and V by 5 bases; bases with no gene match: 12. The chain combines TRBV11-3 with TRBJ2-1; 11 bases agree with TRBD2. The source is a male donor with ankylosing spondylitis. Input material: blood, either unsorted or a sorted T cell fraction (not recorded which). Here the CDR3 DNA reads TGTGCCAGCAGCGCTGGACTAGCGGGCCTAAGGGTGCAGTTCTTC. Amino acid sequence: CASSAGLAGLRVQFF.